Listed here is a single T cell receptor beta chain. Methods used by the authors: Filtering differed, since immunoSEQ gave only junction sequences and no quality scores. TCRdb's table, derived via immunoSEQ multiplex PCR, lists solely in-frame clones and lacks some. The V and J calls and clone size were taken over from that table, and D and trimming were inferred from the DNA. The sample yields around 500,000 clones, roughly 77% seen once. The data originate from a study of shared clonotypes between healthy human individuals. Across the study: Donor composition was two women and three men, aged 18 to 49.

Trimming took off 5 bases at V and 14 bases at J, with 16 bases between the two ends. The CDR3 length is 12 residues. Germline CDR1 is MDHEN and CDR2 is SYDVKM. The sample comprised PBMCs. The chain employs TRBV28 and TRBJ2-1, with a possible D match to TRBD2 (5 bases). The source of this sequence is a woman aged 40 to 50 in good health. Some clones in this sample may be carry-over from other donors' samples. This chain's CDR3 is CASSPLSVGEFF. The CDR3 DNA sequence: TGTGCCAGCAGTCCGCTTAGCGTGGGCGAGTTCTTC.